The sequence of this T cell receptor beta chain was determined in a study of OX40 agonist ivuxolimab in advanced cancers. Turning to the study itself: Ivuxolimab is a fully human IgG2 antibody that activates OX40 (CD134). Dose-escalation patients were diagnosed with hepatocellular carcinoma, melanoma, renal cell cancer or head and neck cancer. The group had a mean age of about 64 years, ranged from about 20 to 80, and was 80% to 85% male. Study outcomes and limitations: Averaging showed that CD8+ T cells had more expanded clones than CD4+ did.

The CDR3 has 14 amino acids. V was trimmed by 6 bases and J by 2 bases, leaving 13 bases between them. Germline loops: CDR1 ENHRY, CDR2 SYGVKD. The assay was immunoSEQ multiplex PCR, and TCRdb's table has in-frame clones only and misses some. The data hold roughly 35,000 clones, with 80% to 85% observed a single time. On this clone: Its antigen is as yet unknown.

Sequences were derived from CD4+ or CD8+ T cells sorted from blood, sampled in a trial of the OX40 agonist ivuxolimab. The sequence was collected from an adult with an advanced solid tumor such as melanoma, head and neck, liver or kidney cancer. V usage is TRBV10-3 and J usage is TRBJ1-2, with D unresolved. CDR3 sequence: CAISDRTENYGYTF. For the CDR3, the DNA is TGTGCCATCAGCGATAGGACGGAAAACTATGGCTACACCTTC.